A single sample gave rise to the 24 T cell receptor beta chains below, sequenced in a study of T cells in Graves' hyperthyroidism and ophthalmopathy (dated by TCRdb to the late 2010s). Library generation was performed with multiplex PCR. This sample was sequenced with an Illumina HiSeq 2000. Amplification of TCR beta CDR3 regions was carried out from RNA transcripts. For the first round of RT-PCR on the TCR CDR3, the HTBI primer set was used together with the Qiagen OneStep RT-PCR kit. The raw public reads went through TCRdb reprocessing: fastp at Q25, MiXCR clone calling, in-frame beta chains kept. Each entry merges the rows of one CDR3 protein and shows their most common DNA and genes. The sample table records approximately 400,000 distinct CDR3 sequences; approximately 15% of these occur just once. Jointly, the top ten make up over 7.5% of the sample. The sequenced sample was blood. The receptors here all came from a woman aged 18-29 years with Graves' hyperthyroidism.

This clonotype has at least ten counts. The genes are TRBV12-3 or TRBV12-4 and TRBJ1-6, with 10 positions matching TRBD1. V lost 4 bases, J lost 10 bases, and 4 bases stayed unmatched. The CDR3 is 14 amino acids. The CDR3 bases are TGTGCCAGCAGTTCGACAGGGGGCCAGTCACCCCTCCACTTT. This sequence encodes CASSSTGGQSPLHF.

In this sample, this clonotype turned up many times. V is TRBV6-1 and J is TRBJ2-3; no clear D gene. Trimming removed 2 bases at V and 6 bases at J, with 12 bases between. This CDR3 is 14 amino acids long. The germline V gene encodes CDR1 MNHNS and CDR2 SASEGT. The CDR3, as DNA: TGTGCCAGCAGTGAACACGGACGGGCGGATACGCAGTATTTT. It codes for CASSEHGRADTQYF.

The rearrangement uses TRBV18 and TRBJ2-2; D is unresolved. V was trimmed by 1 base and J by 7 bases, leaving 4 bases between them. Germline assignment: CDR1 KGHSH and CDR2 LQKENI. This CDR3 has 12 residues. This CDR3 is CASSPLNGELFF. The CDR3 nucleotides read TGTGCCAGCTCACCACTGAACGGGGAGCTGTTTTTT.

This chain uses TRBV11-2 with TRBJ2-2, with a tentative D call TRBD2 (6 bases). The CDR3 loop spans 15 amino acids. V was clipped by 7 bases and J by 2 bases, with 14 bases between them. Per the germline V gene, CDR1 is SGHAT and CDR2 is FQNNGV. The CDR3 bases are TGTGCCAGCATGGATAGCGGAGGAAACACCGGGGAGCTGTTTTTT. Amino acid sequence: CASMDSGGNTGELFF. Full variable domain (rest looked up from reference TRBV11-2 and TRBJ2-2): EAGVAQSPRYKIIEKRQSVAFWCNPISGHATLYWYQQILGQGPKLLIQFQNNGVVDDSQLPKDRFSAERLKGVDSTLKIQPAKLEDSAVYLCASMDSGGNTGELFFGEGSRLTVL.

Note on this clonotype: No conserved phenylalanine or tryptophan ends this CDR3, so it is likely a read error. This chain connects TRBV19 to TRBJ1-1; D ambiguous. Germline V gene data show CDR1 as LNHDA and CDR2 as SQIVND (reference sequence). This CDR3 is built from 16 residues. Trimming took off 8 bases at V and 3 bases at J, with 22 bases between the two ends. The CDR3 region is CASGPRFRYVDTEAFL. The CDR3 region has the DNA TGTGCCAGTGGGCCCAGGTTCCGATACGTGGACACTGAAGCTTTCCTT.

Note on this clonotype: This clone may be a read error of a much larger clone one base away. CDR3 in amino acids: CASTSLAREAYNGQFF. The CDR3 coding sequence is TGTGCCAGTACCTCCCTTGCGAGGGAGGCCTACAATGGGCAGTTCTTC. This chain connects TRBV19 to TRBJ2-1, with D maybe TRBD2 (6 bases). This CDR3 comprises 16 residues. Germline V gives CDR1 LNHDA, CDR2 SQIVND (reference sequence).

Of note for this clonotype: This may come from a read error, since a much larger clone is one base off. CDR3 residues: CTTSRKTTGGSSNQPQHF. The CDR3 bases are TGTACCACCAGCAGAAAAACAACAGGGGGAAGCAGCAATCAGCCCCAGCATTTT. The rearrangement joins TRBV15 to TRBJ1-5; 8 bases map to TRBD1. The CDR3 consists of 18 residues. Germline V gene sequence: CDR1 LNHNV, CDR2 YYDKDF (reference sequence).

This clonotype showed up many times. The chain uses TRBV2 and TRBJ2-1; 12 positions match TRBD2. CDR1 and CDR2 (germline): SNHLY, FYNNEI. V lost 4 bases to trimming and J lost 0 bases; unmatched junction nucleotides: 1. The CDR3 has 16 amino acids. CDR3 coding DNA: TGTGCCAGCAGTGGGGGACTAGCGGGCTCCTACAATGAGCAGTTCTTC. It specifies CASSGGLAGSYNEQFF.

The sample holds many counts of this clonotype. The chain joins TRBV6-6 to TRBJ1-1; D may be TRBD1 (6 bases). In germline, CDR1 is MNHNY, CDR2 SVGAGI (reference sequence). The CDR3 sequence is 15 residues long. Between the trimmed V and J ends, which lost 2 bases and 1 base, there was a span of 11 bases. The CDR3 loop reads CASSYGKQGNTEAFF. Here the CDR3 DNA reads TGTGCCAGCAGTTACGGGAAACAGGGGAACACTGAAGCTTTCTTT.

The sample holds a few counts of this clonotype. The chain has TRBV19 and TRBJ2-7; 14 nucleotides match TRBD2. The CDR3 has 18 residues. The germline CDR1 and CDR2 sequences are LNHDA and SQIVND (reference sequence). The ends lost 4 bases at V and 4 bases at J; junction bases unmatched: 12. For the CDR3, the DNA is TGTGCCAGTAGTAAAGCAGGGACTAGCGGGAGACGGGCGTACGAGCAGTACTTC. Translating gives CASSKAGTSGRRAYEQYF.

The chain joins TRBV2 to TRBJ1-5, with TRBD1 identical over 8 bases. The CDR3 sequence is 15 residues long. J lost 3 bases, V lost 5 bases, and 6 bases had no gene match. Germline V lookup: CDR1 SNHLY, CDR2 FYNNEI. The CDR3 reads CASSSQGALNQPQHF. CDR3 DNA sequence: TGTGCCAGCAGTTCGCAGGGGGCCCTCAATCAGCCCCAGCATTTT.

This clonotype was observed at least ten times. J is TRBJ2-3 and V is TRBV9; D gene ambiguous. Germline CDR1 is SGDLS and CDR2 is YYNGEE. The V and J ends lost 1 base and 6 bases respectively, with 15 bases between them. This CDR3 spans 15 amino acids. CDR3 amino acids: CASSVSSALVDTQYF. The CDR3 nucleotides are TGTGCCAGCAGCGTAAGCAGCGCCTTAGTGGATACGCAGTATTTT.

This clonotype was detected only a few times. CDR3 in amino acids: CASSERANAYEQYF. Written as DNA, the CDR3 is TGTGCCAGCAGCGAGCGGGCTAATGCTTACGAGCAGTACTTC. The gene calls are TRBV9 and TRBJ2-7; TRBD2 might be the D (6 bases). Germline loops: CDR1 SGDLS, CDR2 YYNGEE. V was shortened by 3 bases and J by 4 bases, with 14 bases between the two germline ends. The CDR3 totals 14 residues.

This clonotype was counted ten times or more. The chain uses TRBV6-1 and TRBJ2-5; D might be TRBD1 (5 bases). V dropped 3 bases and J dropped 0 bases, with 14 bases sitting between them. CDR3 length: 16 residues. The germline V gene has CDR1 MNHNS and CDR2 SASEGT. The CDR3 DNA is TGTGCCAGCAGTGACTTGCCTCAGGGCTACCAAGAGACCCAGTACTTC. Amino acid sequence: CASSDLPQGYQETQYF.

The chain couples TRBV12-5 to TRBJ2-2; 14 nucleotides match TRBD2. The CDR3 has 19 residues. Germline lookup yields CDR1 LGHNT and CDR2 FRNRAP. J lost 0 bases, V lost 3 bases, and 6 bases had no gene match. In nucleotides, the CDR3 is TGTGCTAGTGGTTTCCAACGGACTAGCGGGAGGACGAACACCGGGGAGCTGTTTTTT. Its translation: CASGFQRTSGRTNTGELFF.

This clonotype was seen many times. The chain carries TRBV5-1 and TRBJ1-5; D unresolved. Germline lookup yields CDR1 SGHRS and CDR2 YFSETQ. Trimming took off 0 bases at V and 4 bases at J, with 8 bases between the two ends. This CDR3 comprises 14 residues. The CDR3 loop is CASSLGYGNQPQHF. The CDR3 DNA is TGCGCCAGCAGCTTGGGGTATGGGAATCAGCCCCAGCATTTT.

This clonotype was found many times. The CDR3: CASSTGLSSSYEQYF. In DNA, the CDR3 is TGCGCCAGCAGCACGGGACTCTCCAGCTCCTACGAGCAGTACTTC. The chain recombines TRBV5-1 with TRBJ2-7, with a possible D match to TRBD2 (6 bases). Germline CDR1 SGHRS, CDR2 YFSETQ. This CDR3 is 15 amino acids long. Trimming removed 4 bases at V and 0 bases at J, with 14 bases between.

This clonotype was seen ten or more times. The chain is built from TRBV20-1 and TRBJ2-3, with 12 bases aligning to TRBD2. The CDR3 loop spans 14 amino acids. CDR1 and CDR2 (germline): DFQATT, SNEGSKA (reference sequence). Trimming took 5 bases from V and 6 from J; bases not matched to a gene: 6. The CDR3 loop is CSASRTSGMDTQYF. CDR3 nucleotide sequence: TGCAGTGCTTCCCGGACTAGCGGGATGGATACGCAGTATTTT.

This chain joins TRBV7-2 and TRBJ2-2, with a tentative D call TRBD2 (5 bases). The CDR3 consists of 16 residues. Germline loops: CDR1 SGHTA, CDR2 FQGNSA. Trimming stripped 2 bases from V and 3 bases from J, with 13 bases between. The CDR3 spells CASSLWLAVDTGELFF. CDR3 DNA: TGTGCCAGCAGCTTATGGCTAGCCGTAGACACCGGGGAGCTGTTTTTT.

The rearrangement links TRBV13 to TRBJ2-1; TRBD2 agrees at 13 bases. Germline values: CDR1 PRHDT, CDR2 FYEKMQ (reference sequence). The V gene end was trimmed by 5 bases and the J gene end by 8 bases; junction bases not matched to a gene: 12. CDR3 size: 17 residues. CDR3 loop: CASSQKITSGGADEQFF. For the CDR3, the DNA is TGTGCCAGCAGCCAAAAAATCACTAGCGGGGGGGCGGATGAGCAGTTCTTC. The variable domain in full, with the rest retrieved from reference TRBV13 and TRBJ2-1, is AAGVIQSPRHLIKEKRETATLKCYPIPRHDTVYWYQQGPGQDPQFLISFYEKMQSDKGSIPDRFSAQQFSDYHSELNMSSLELGDSALYFCASSQKITSGGADEQFFGPGTRLTVL.

This clonotype has more than one count but fewer than ten. The rearrangement uses TRBV6-2 or TRBV6-3 and TRBJ2-2; 10 nucleotides match TRBD1. Trimming removed 9 bases from V and 5 bases from J; junction bases left unmatched: 15. CDR3 size: 17 residues. The germline V gene encodes CDR1 MNHEY and CDR2 SVGEGT. The CDR3 here is CASLFRPGTGATGELFF. Here the CDR3 DNA reads TGTGCCAGTCTTTTTCGCCCCGGGACAGGGGCGACCGGGGAGCTGTTTTTT.

This chain connects TRBV11-2 to TRBJ2-3; TRBD2 aligns across 9 bases. Germline CDR1 reads SGHAT; CDR2 reads FQNNGV. With V trimmed by 5 bases and J by 5 bases, 17 bases remained unmatched. The CDR3 consists of 18 residues. The CDR3 loop is CASSEAPSGGRAVDTQYF. The CDR3 nucleotides read TGTGCCAGCAGCGAAGCCCCGTCAGGCGGGAGGGCGGTAGATACGCAGTATTTT.

To note about this clonotype: Being one base from a much bigger clone, this may be a read error. Since no conserved phenylalanine or tryptophan closes the CDR3, a read error is the likely cause. V usage is TRBV5-1 and J usage is TRBJ2-5; TRBD1 aligns across 9 bases. CDR3 length: 15 residues. Germline assignment: CDR1 SGHRS and CDR2 YFSETQ. V was pared by 4 bases and J by 0 bases, with 4 bases of the junction left unmatched. CDR3 sequence: CASSGGQGYQETQYL. The CDR3, as DNA: TGCGCCAGCAGCGGGGGACAGGGCTACCAAGAGACCCAGTACCTC.

This clonotype has ten or more counts. V and J are TRBV10-3 and TRBJ1-2, with a weak D call TRBD1 (6 bases). Per germline, CDR1 ENHRY and CDR2 SYGVKD. This CDR3 contains 13 residues. Between the trimmed V and J ends, which lost 4 bases and 3 bases, there was a span of 9 bases. CDR3 residues: CAISGGPDYGYTF. The CDR3 DNA follows: TGTGCCATCAGTGGGGGGCCGGACTATGGCTACACCTTC.